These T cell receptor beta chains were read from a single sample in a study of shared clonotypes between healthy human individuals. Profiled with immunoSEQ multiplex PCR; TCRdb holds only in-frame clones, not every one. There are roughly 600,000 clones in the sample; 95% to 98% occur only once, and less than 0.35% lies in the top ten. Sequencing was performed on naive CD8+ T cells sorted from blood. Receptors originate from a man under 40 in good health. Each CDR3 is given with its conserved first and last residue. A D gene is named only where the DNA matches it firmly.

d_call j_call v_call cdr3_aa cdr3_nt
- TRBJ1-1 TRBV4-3 CASSQRSAAEAFF TGCGCCAGCAGCCAACGAAGCGCGGCTGAAGCTTTCTTT
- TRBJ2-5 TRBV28 CASSLLSQRQETQYF TGTGCCAGCAGTTTATTATCGCAGCGACAAGAGACCCAGTACTTC
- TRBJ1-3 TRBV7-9 CASSTTGSVYF TGTGCCAGCAGCACCACCGGGAGCGTATATTTT
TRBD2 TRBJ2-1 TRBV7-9 CASSYPGTTATEQFF TGTGCCAGCAGCTACCCCGGGACTACCGCCACTGAGCAGTTCTTC
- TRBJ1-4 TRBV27 CASSLVGSNEKLFF TGTGCCAGCAGTTTAGTAGGATCTAATGAAAAACTGTTTTTT
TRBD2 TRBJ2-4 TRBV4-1 CASSQTSVGIGIQYF TGCGCCAGCAGCCAAACTAGCGTCGGGATCGGCATTCAGTACTTC
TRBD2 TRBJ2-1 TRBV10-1 CASSFGGGNGEQFF TGCGCCAGCTCCTTCGGGGGGGGCAACGGTGAGCAGTTCTTC
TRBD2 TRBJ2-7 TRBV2 CASSISGLGYEQYF TGTGCCAGCAGTATCTCGGGACTAGGCTACGAGCAGTACTTC
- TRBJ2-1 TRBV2 CASRGTYNEQFF TGTGCCAGCCGTGGAACCTACAATGAGCAGTTCTTC
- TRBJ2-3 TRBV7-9 CASSQPTDTQYF TGTGCCAGCAGCCAGCCCACAGATACGCAGTATTTT
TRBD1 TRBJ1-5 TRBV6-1 CANDRDPYF TGTGCCAACGACAGGGATCCTTATTTT
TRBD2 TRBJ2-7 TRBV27 CASSLSGAGGIYEQYF TGTGCCAGCAGTTTATCGGGAGCGGGAGGGATTTACGAGCAGTACTTC
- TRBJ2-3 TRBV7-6 CASSLELGLNTDTQYF TGTGCCAGCAGCTTAGAGTTGGGACTCAACACAGATACGCAGTATTTT
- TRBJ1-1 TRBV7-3 CASSVIVRGEMNTEAFF TGTGCCAGCAGCGTAATAGTTCGGGGTGAAATGAACACTGAAGCTTTCTTT
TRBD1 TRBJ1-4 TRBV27 CASSLGTGEKRKLFF TGTGCCAGCAGTTTAGGTACAGGGGAAAAGAGAAAACTGTTTTTT
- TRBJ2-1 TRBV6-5 CASSYSRSGEQFF TGTGCCAGCAGTTACTCGAGGTCCGGTGAGCAGTTCTTC
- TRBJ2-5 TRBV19 CASSIHNGETQYF TGTGCCAGTAGTATTCACAACGGGGAGACCCAGTACTTC